The clone carrying this TCR beta chain occurred a few times. The data stem from a study of CD8+CD57+ T cells in acquired aplastic anemia. The use of genomic DNA as template underpinned the TCR beta VDJ and CDR3 profiling. TCRdb redid the calling of the reads with MiXCR, one entry per CDR3 protein. The sample consists of about 180,000 distinct CDR3 sequences, 40% to 55% of them appearing once. Trimming removed 8 bases at V and 2 bases at J, with 11 bases between. The CDR3 contains 13 residues. CDR1 and CDR2 from the germline V gene are KGHDR and SFDVKD. This clonotype was obtained from a human donor in good health. The sequencing input was sorted CD4+, CD8+, or CD8+CD57+ T cells (not recorded which) from PBMCs. The rearrangement uses TRBV24-1 and TRBJ1-1; D is unclear. CDR3 DNA: TGTGCCACCACCGAACGGGGTAACACTGAAGCTTTCTTT. Protein: CATTERGNTEAFF.